The 30 T cell receptor beta chains below come from one sample, sequenced in a study of blood T cell repertoires in COVID-19. TCRdb's copy holds only in-frame clones and misses some; the assay was immunoSEQ multiplex PCR. This sample carries some 50,000 clones, 80% to 90% of them seen once, and the ten largest clones take approximately 7%. Source material: peripheral blood. These receptors all come from a man in his forties with acute or convalescent COVID-19.

This clone has only a few counts. The V gene is TRBV21-1, the J gene TRBJ1-2. TRBV21-1 is described as a pseudogene. The CDR3 extends over 17 amino acids. The CDR3 loop reads CASSPQDSRRLNYGYTF. CDR3 in DNA: TGTGCCAGCAGCCCCCAGGACTCGAGGCGCTTAAACTATGGCTACACCTTC.

V usage is TRBV4-1 and J usage is TRBJ2-7; D perhaps matches TRBD1 (7 bases). The CDR3 is 16 amino acids. CDR1 and CDR2 from the germline V gene are MGHRA and YSYEKL. With 4 bases removed from V and 5 bases from J, the gap between germline ends came to 21 bases. CDR3 nucleotides: TGCGCCAGCAGCCCAGGGGGGTACAGGGGAGTACACGAGCAGTACTTC. Residues: CASSPGGYRGVHEQYF.

The chain has TRBV2 and TRBJ1-1, with TRBD1 matching over 7 bases. The CDR3 is 15 amino acids. J lost 0 bases, V lost 4 bases, and 5 bases had no gene match. The germline CDR1 and CDR2 sequences are SNHLY and FYNNEI. DNA for the CDR3: TGTGCCAGCAGTGTACAGGGGCCGTTGAACACTGAAGCTTTCTTT. Its protein product is CASSVQGPLNTEAFF.

The chain joins TRBV5-1 to TRBJ1-1; D unclear. The V end was cut by 3 bases, the J end by 2 bases, with 14 bases between. This CDR3 is built from 15 residues. Germline lookup yields CDR1 SGHRS and CDR2 YFSETQ. The CDR3 DNA follows: TGCGCCAGCAGCTACAAATCGGGTACAAACACTGAAGCTTTCTTT. Its translation is CASSYKSGTNTEAFF. The complete variable domain, with remaining parts taken from reference TRBV5-1 and TRBJ1-1, reads KAGVTQTPRYLIKTRGQQVTLSCSPISGHRSVSWYQQTPGQGLQFLFEYFSETQRNKGNFPGRFSGRQFSNSRSEMNVSTLELGDSALYLCASSYKSGTNTEAFFGQGTRLTVV.

V gene TRBV24-1 combines with J gene TRBJ2-3; tentative D call: TRBD1 (5 bases). V was shortened by 5 bases and J by 3 bases, with 8 bases between the two germline ends. The CDR3 totals 13 residues. CDR1 is KGHDR, CDR2 SFDVKD, per germline. CDR3 sequence reads: CATSGRATDTQYF. For the CDR3, the DNA is TGTGCCACCAGTGGCAGGGCTACAGATACGCAGTATTTT.

V usage is TRBV10-1 and J usage is TRBJ2-3; 9 bases are shared with TRBD2. Germline loops: CDR1 WNHNN, CDR2 SYGVQD (reference sequence). There are 14 residues in the CDR3. V lost 8 bases to trimming and J lost 4 bases; unmatched junction nucleotides: 7. DNA of the CDR3: TGCGCCAGCGGAAGTAGCGGGGGAGCAGATACGCAGTATTTT. Encoded protein: CASGSSGGADTQYF.

The chain is built from TRBV7-8 and TRBJ2-7; D is unclear. The V gene lost 5 bases and the J gene lost 2 bases, with 13 bases spanning the gap. The CDR3 length is 14 residues. Germline CDR1 is SGHVS and CDR2 is FQNEAQ. CDR3 bases: TGTGCCAGCAGCCTAAGACTCAACCCCTACGAGCAGTACTTC. Translating gives CASSLRLNPYEQYF.

The chain joins TRBV30 to TRBJ2-7; 7 nucleotides align to TRBD1. Trimming at V came to 3 bases and at J to 1 base, leaving 6 bases not matched to a gene. The CDR3 consists of 14 residues. In germline, CDR1 is GTSNPN, CDR2 SVGIG (reference sequence). CDR3 DNA sequence: TGTGCCTGGAGGGACAGGCGCAGGTCCTACGAGCAGTACTTC. It translates to CAWRDRRRSYEQYF. Complete variable domain (other parts from reference TRBV30 and TRBJ2-7): SQTIHQWPATLVQPVGSPLSLECTVEGTSNPNLYWYRQAAGRGLQLLFYSVGIGQISSEVPQNLSASRPQDRQFILSSKKLLLSDSGFYLCAWRDRRRSYEQYFGPGTRLTVT.

J is TRBJ1-5 and V is TRBV21-1. TRBV21-1 is reported as a pseudogene. This CDR3 contains 21 residues. CDR3 in amino acids: CASSNLYRESSQTYSGQPQHF. CDR3 sequence (DNA): TGTGCCAGCAGCAACCTATACCGGGAGTCGAGCCAGACCTATTCGGGACAGCCCCAGCATTTT.

This chain connects TRBV6-6 to TRBJ2-7, with 9 bases fitting TRBD1. V trimming: 9 bases; J trimming: 6 bases; junction bases outside the gene matches: 12. The CDR3 has 14 residues. Germline V gene data show CDR1 as MNHNY and CDR2 as SVGAGI (reference sequence). The CDR3 loop is CASKSPGQGTEQYF. CDR3 in DNA: TGTGCCAGTAAATCACCGGGACAGGGCACCGAGCAGTACTTC.

The gene calls are TRBV9 and TRBJ2-3; 8 positions agree with TRBD1. V lost 4 bases, J lost 6 bases, and 13 bases stayed unmatched. This CDR3 comprises 16 residues. In germline, CDR1 is SGDLS, CDR2 YYNGEE. CDR3 loop: CASSTGQDILTDTQYF. In DNA form, the CDR3 reads TGTGCCAGCAGCACGGGACAGGACATCCTCACGGATACGCAGTATTTT.

J is TRBJ2-1 and V is TRBV28, with 7 bases aligning to TRBD2. This CDR3 is built from 18 residues. Germline loops: CDR1 MDHEN, CDR2 SYDVKM. V lost 3 bases, J lost 0 bases, and 11 bases stayed unmatched. The CDR3 DNA sequence: TGTGCCAGCAGTTTCCCCCGGGAGGAGTTCCGCTCCTACAATGAGCAGTTCTTC. Translated: CASSFPREEFRSYNEQFF.

The V call is TRBV6-5, the J call TRBJ1-6; 9 bases fit TRBD1. The CDR3 consists of 14 residues. The germline CDR1 and CDR2 sequences are MNHEY and SVGAGI. V dropped 2 bases and J dropped 9; count of bases not matched to a gene: 2. The CDR3 region is CASSYDRGSSPLHF. The DNA for the CDR3 is TGTGCCAGCAGTTACGACAGGGGGAGTTCACCCCTCCACTTT.

This sequence joins TRBV5-6 and TRBJ2-1; a weak D match, TRBD1 (5 bases). Germline values: CDR1 SGHDT, CDR2 YYEEEE. Trimming cost V 1 base and J 8 bases, with 10 bases left between them. CDR3 length: 13 residues. The CDR3, as DNA: TGTGCCAGCAGCTTGACAGGCGGCTATGAGCAGTTCTTC. Translated, it gives CASSLTGGYEQFF.

This clone is deemed medium-sized (0.01 to 0.1%). The genes are TRBV7-2 and TRBJ1-6, with D unresolved. The CDR3 totals 15 residues. V gave up 5 bases and J gave up 6 bases, with 14 bases separating them. The germline gives CDR1 SGHTA, CDR2 FQGNSA. The CDR3 coding sequence is TGTGCCAGCAGCCAAGCGGGAGGCCCTAATTCACCCCTCCACTTT. It yields the protein CASSQAGGPNSPLHF.

V usage is TRBV19 and J usage is TRBJ2-5, with 8 bases fitting TRBD1. Trimming at V came to 5 bases and at J to 4 bases, leaving 6 bases not matched to a gene. Looked up from germline, CDR1 is LNHDA and CDR2 is SQIVND (reference sequence). CDR3 length equals 14 residues. The CDR3 is CASSRRQGIETQYF. As DNA, the CDR3 is TGTGCCAGTAGTCGCAGACAGGGGATAGAGACCCAGTACTTC.

This chain joins TRBV5-4 and TRBJ2-6, with no clear D. Trimming removed 0 bases at V and 0 bases at J, with 4 bases between. Germline V CDR1 and CDR2: SGHNT, YYREEE (reference sequence). This CDR3 region has 15 residues. CDR3 in amino acids: CASSLDYSGANVLTF. The CDR3 DNA reads TGTGCCAGCAGCTTGGATTACTCTGGGGCCAACGTCCTGACTTTC.

This rearrangement joins TRBV28 to TRBJ2-1, with TRBD1 matching over 9 bases. The CDR3 extends over 15 amino acids. Trimming cost V 7 bases and J 6 bases; bases outside gene matches: 10. The germline gives CDR1 MDHEN, CDR2 SYDVKM. The CDR3 here is CASTLQGARFNEQFF. Written as DNA, the CDR3 is TGTGCCAGCACTCTACAGGGGGCGAGGTTCAATGAGCAGTTCTTC.

The V and J genes are TRBV5-1 and TRBJ1-1; 7 nucleotides align to TRBD1. CDR3 length equals 16 residues. V gave up 6 bases and J gave up 0 bases; unmatched junction bases: 11. The germline V gene encodes CDR1 SGHRS and CDR2 YFSETQ. CDR3 coding DNA: TGCGCCAGCAAGGGGGCCGGAACGGCCATGAACACTGAAGCTTTCTTT. This codes for CASKGAGTAMNTEAFF.

This sequence joins TRBV2 and TRBJ2-7; TRBD1 is a possible D gene (6 bases). Trimming removed 4 bases from V and 1 base from J, with 14 bases in between. From germline, CDR1 is SNHLY and CDR2 FYNNEI. CDR3 length equals 15 residues. The CDR3 reads CASSGGPGPSYEQYF. The CDR3 DNA reads TGTGCCAGCAGTGGGGGGCCAGGTCCTTCCTACGAGCAGTACTTC.

In nucleotides, the CDR3 is TGTGCCACCAGCTCGCAGGTCGGAGCAGAGGGATTCAAAAACATTCAGTACTTC. Translated, it gives CATSSQVGAEGFKNIQYF. The V gene is TRBV15, the J gene TRBJ2-4, with D possibly matching TRBD2 (5 bases). This CDR3 spans 18 amino acids. Germline CDR1 is LNHNV and CDR2 is YYDKDF (reference sequence). V gave up 5 bases and J gave up 3 bases, with 23 bases separating them.

This chain uses TRBV10-1 with TRBJ2-5, with a weak D call TRBD1 (5 bases). The CDR3 runs to 14 residues. V lost 0 bases to trimming and J lost 5 bases, with 10 bases between them. Germline V lookup: CDR1 WNHNN, CDR2 SYGVQD (reference sequence). CDR3 sequence: CASSESGLGETQYF. In DNA, the CDR3 is TGCGCCAGCAGTGAGTCGGGGCTTGGGGAGACCCAGTACTTC.

The chain recombines TRBV3-1 (or the pseudogene TRBV3-2) with TRBJ1-4; D is undetermined. Trimming removed 8 bases at V and 7 bases at J, with 11 bases between. CDR1 LGHDT and CDR2 YNNKEL come from the germline V gene (reference sequence). The length of the CDR3 is 12 residues. CDR3 in amino acids: CASGLSGEKLFF. The CDR3, as DNA: TGTGCCAGCGGATTATCGGGTGAAAAACTGTTTTTT.

Only one count was recorded for this clone. This rearrangement joins TRBV10-1 to TRBJ2-5; a possible D gene is TRBD2 (7 bases). Trimming took off 0 bases at V and 5 bases at J, with 10 bases between the two ends. In germline, CDR1 is WNHNN, CDR2 SYGVQD (reference sequence). CDR3 length: 14 amino acids. CDR3 nucleotides: TGCGCCAGCAGTGAGTCGGGGGGGGCGGAGACCCAGTACTTC. Protein product: CASSESGGAETQYF.

The J gene is TRBJ2-6, the V gene TRBV6-2 or TRBV6-3; 7 bases fit TRBD1. The CDR3 has 14 residues. Trimming took 5 bases from V and 4 from J; bases not matched to a gene: 2. Germline loops: CDR1 MNHEY, CDR2 SVGEGT. The CDR3 DNA follows: TGTGCCAGCAGTCTCAGGGGGGGGGCCAACGTCCTGACTTTC. It yields the protein CASSLRGGANVLTF.

J is TRBJ2-1 and V is TRBV11-2; 12 bases agree with TRBD1. The CDR3 is made up of 16 amino acids. Trimming took 1 base from V and 8 from J; bases not matched to a gene: 6. In germline, CDR1 is SGHAT, CDR2 FQNNGV. This CDR3 reads CASSLVFGTGGYEQFF. The CDR3 DNA reads as TGTGCCAGCAGCTTAGTATTCGGGACAGGGGGCTATGAGCAGTTCTTC.

The J gene is TRBJ2-7, the V gene TRBV28, with 8 bases aligning to TRBD2. With 1 base clipped from V and 4 bases from J, the junction kept 6 bases outside the gene matches. The CDR3 consists of 15 residues. Germline lookup yields CDR1 MDHEN and CDR2 SYDVKM. CDR3 loop: CASSLSRLATYEQYF. Here the CDR3 DNA reads TGTGCCAGCAGTTTATCCCGACTAGCGACGTACGAGCAGTACTTC.

CDR3 in DNA: TGTGCCAGCTCACCGTCTTACAGGACAGGCGGAACTGAAGCTTTCTTT. It specifies CASSPSYRTGGTEAFF. This rearrangement joins TRBV18 to TRBJ1-1; 7 nucleotides agree with TRBD1. The CDR3 loop spans 16 amino acids. The trim removed 3 bases at V and 5 bases at J, leaving 12 bases unmatched. Germline assignment: CDR1 KGHSH and CDR2 LQKENI.

CDR3 loop: CASSGQVPGGYTF. The DNA of the CDR3 is TGTGCCAGTAGTGGGCAGGTCCCAGGCGGCTACACCTTC. The chain recombines TRBV19 with TRBJ1-2; D is uncertain. The V end was cut by 5 bases, the J end by 8 bases, with 15 bases between. CDR1 and CDR2 from the germline V gene are LNHDA and SQIVND (reference sequence). This CDR3 is 13 amino acids long.

The rearrangement uses TRBV9 and TRBJ1-2, with D perhaps TRBD1 (6 bases). V lost 4 bases and J 2 bases, leaving 12 bases between the germline ends. Germline V gene lookup returns CDR1 SGDLS and CDR2 YYNGEE. The CDR3 sequence is 14 residues long. This CDR3 is CASSQGQSNYGYTF. CDR3 in DNA: TGTGCCAGCAGCCAGGGACAATCCAACTATGGCTACACCTTC.